One sample yielded the 29 T cell receptor beta chains listed below, sequenced in a study of T-cell reconstitution after alpha-beta-depleted transplantation in children. Preparation of the TCRbeta library involved a method that used unique molecular identifiers. A single record per CDR3 protein comes from TCRdb applying MiXCR to the PCR reads. The table has some 440,000 distinct CDR3 sequences, around 15% seen once; the top ten hold approximately 29%. Source: PBMCs, mostly from graft donor cells, taken 360 days after TCRalphabeta/CD19-depleted stem cell transplant. These receptors were obtained from a boy younger than two who had a stem cell transplant for Wiskott-Aldrich syndrome, so the T cells may come from the graft donor.

The chain recombines TRBV20-1 with TRBJ1-6, with 7 bases lining up with TRBD1. In germline, CDR1 is DFQATT, CDR2 SNEGSKA (reference sequence). CDR3 length equals 15 residues. The trim removed 2 bases at V and 5 bases at J, leaving 6 bases unmatched. CDR3 amino acids: CSARLNRGDNSPLHF. CDR3 bases: TGCAGTGCTAGACTAAACAGGGGAGATAATTCACCCCTCCACTTT.

The chain uses TRBV4-3 and TRBJ2-7; 8 nucleotides agree with TRBD2. Trimming took 1 base from V and 2 from J; bases not matched to a gene: 7. The CDR3 runs 16 residues. From germline, CDR1 is LGHNA and CDR2 YSLEER. The CDR3 loop is CASSQAHVGRAYEQYF. The CDR3 bases are TGCGCCAGCAGCCAAGCCCATGTCGGGAGGGCCTACGAGCAGTACTTC.

The V gene is TRBV9, the J gene TRBJ2-3, with no clear D. The CDR3 spans 13 residues. CDR1 SGDLS and CDR2 YYNGEE come from the germline V gene. V gave up 0 bases and J gave up 6 bases, with 8 bases separating them. CDR3 in DNA: TGTGCCAGCAGCGTAGCGCCGTGGGATACGCAGTATTTT. Its translation: CASSVAPWDTQYF. Full variable domain (remainder filled in from reference TRBV9 and TRBJ2-3): DSGVTQTPKHLITATGQRVTLRCSPRSGDLSVYWYQQSLDQGLQFLIQYYNGEERAKGNILERFSAQQFPDLHSELNLSSLELGDSALYFCASSVAPWDTQYFGPGTRLTVL.

This clonotype appeared many times. CDR3 sequence: CASSSPGTGSDEQYF. In DNA, the CDR3 is TGTGCCAGCAGTTCCCCCGGGACAGGGTCCGACGAGCAGTACTTC. The chain recombines TRBV6-5 with TRBJ2-7; TRBD1 matches at 9 bases. The CDR3 is made up of 15 amino acids. V shed 4 bases and J 5 bases; nucleotides not matched to a gene: 9. Per germline, CDR1 MNHEY and CDR2 SVGAGI.

The chain combines TRBV4-1 with TRBJ2-3; 8 positions agree with TRBD2. The CDR3 consists of 14 residues. The germline CDR1 and CDR2 sequences are MGHRA and YSYEKL. V shed 6 bases and J 2 bases; nucleotides not matched to a gene: 4. The CDR3 is CASSLTSDTDTQYF. CDR3 coding DNA: TGCGCCAGCAGTCTGACTAGCGACACAGATACGCAGTATTTT.

This clonotype has a handful of counts. V usage is TRBV5-1 and J usage is TRBJ2-1; 9 nucleotides match TRBD2. Germline V CDR1 and CDR2: SGHRS, YFSETQ. This CDR3 comprises 16 residues. Trimming took 4 bases from V and 6 from J; bases not matched to a gene: 11. The CDR3 DNA follows: TGCGCCAGCAGCCCGTTCGCGGGGGGGCCCGGCAATGAGCAGTTCTTC. Translated, it gives CASSPFAGGPGNEQFF.

J is TRBJ2-7 and V is TRBV4-1; 7 nucleotides agree with TRBD1. J gave up 8 bases and V 0 bases, and 13 bases lay outside the gene matches. Germline V CDR1 and CDR2: MGHRA, YSYEKL. This CDR3 is built from 16 residues. Written as DNA, the CDR3 is TGCGCCAGCAGCCAAGATTCACGGACAGGTCGTCTCAAGCAGTACTTC. Protein sequence: CASSQDSRTGRLKQYF.

This clonotype was detected only a few times. The chain carries TRBV25-1 and TRBJ2-7; D is undetermined. V gave up 0 bases and J gave up 0 bases, with 6 bases separating them. The CDR3 loop spans 14 amino acids. Germline lookup yields CDR1 MGHDK and CDR2 SYGVNS. In nucleotides, the CDR3 is TGTGCCAGCAGTGAATATCCTAGCTCCTACGAGCAGTACTTC. The encoded protein is CASSEYPSSYEQYF.

The chain recombines TRBV7-8 with TRBJ2-1; 7 nucleotides match TRBD2. After removal of 1 base from V and 0 bases from J, the junction contained 3 bases not matched to a gene. Germline V CDR1 and CDR2: SGHVS, FQNEAQ. The CDR3 extends over 16 amino acids. In DNA, the CDR3 is TGTGCCAGCAGCTTAGGTAGGACTAGCTCCTACAATGAGCAGTTCTTC. It encodes CASSLGRTSSYNEQFF.

This rearrangement joins TRBV7-9 to TRBJ2-5; D is uncertain. V was pared by 2 bases and J by 5 bases, with 9 bases between. Germline V lookup: CDR1 SEHNR, CDR2 FQNEAQ (reference sequence). The length of the CDR3 is 13 residues. The CDR3 loop is CASSLQSMETQYF. The CDR3 nucleotides are TGTGCCAGCAGCTTACAATCGATGGAGACCCAGTACTTC.

This clonotype was observed a few times. The chain links TRBV5-6 to TRBJ2-7; 9 nucleotides agree with TRBD1. The CDR3 extends over 14 amino acids. Germline CDR1 reads SGHDT; CDR2 reads YYEEEE. J lost 6 bases, V lost 3 bases, and 7 bases had no gene match. The CDR3 loop reads CASSWGQGEREQYF. The CDR3 coding sequence is TGTGCCAGCAGCTGGGGACAGGGAGAGCGCGAGCAGTACTTC.

The chain has TRBV28 and TRBJ2-2; D call uncertain. The CDR3 length is 13 residues. V shed 1 base and J shed 6 bases, with 6 bases lying between them. Germline loops: CDR1 MDHEN, CDR2 SYDVKM. The CDR3 protein is CASSLYSPGELFF. CDR3 sequence (DNA): TGTGCCAGCAGTTTATACTCCCCCGGGGAGCTGTTTTTT.

The rearrangement links TRBV14 to TRBJ2-1, with 9 bases lining up with TRBD2. This CDR3 has 16 residues. Losses at the gene ends were 1 base for V and 5 bases for J; bases not matched to a gene: 6. Germline V CDR1 and CDR2: SGHDN, FVKESK. CDR3 nucleotide sequence: TGTGCCAGCAGCCAAGGGGTAGCGGGAGAAGACAATGAGCAGTTCTTC. Its translation is CASSQGVAGEDNEQFF.

This chain uses TRBV11-1 with TRBJ2-7, with 11 nucleotides matching TRBD2. CDR3 length: 18 amino acids. V trimming: 2 bases; J trimming: 1 base; junction bases outside the gene matches: 10. Germline V lookup: CDR1 SGHAT, CDR2 FQDESV (reference sequence). The CDR3 DNA follows: TGTGCCAGCAGCTTACTCCCCACTAGCGGGAGCATATCCTACGAGCAGTACTTC. Translated: CASSLLPTSGSISYEQYF.

The chain employs TRBV28 and TRBJ1-2; no reliable D call. V lost 2 bases to trimming and J lost 1 base, with 5 bases between them. In germline, CDR1 is MDHEN, CDR2 SYDVKM. CDR3 size: 13 residues. In DNA, the CDR3 is TGTGCCAGCAGTTTACGGAATAACTATGGCTACACCTTC. Its translation is CASSLRNNYGYTF.

As DNA, the CDR3 is TGCGCCAGCAGCTTGGCCACTCTAGCGGGGCTCTACGAGCAGTACTTC. This codes for CASSLATLAGLYEQYF. The J gene is TRBJ2-7, the V gene TRBV5-1, with 9 bases identical to TRBD2. V shed 0 bases and J 3 bases; nucleotides not matched to a gene: 7. The CDR3 length is 16 residues. Germline loops: CDR1 SGHRS, CDR2 YFSETQ.

This clonotype was counted a few times. The gene calls are TRBV30 and TRBJ1-5; 9 bases are shared with TRBD1. V lost 3 bases and J lost 7; bases outside the gene matches: 7. Looked up from germline, CDR1 is GTSNPN and CDR2 is SVGIG (reference sequence). The CDR3 spans 14 residues. The CDR3 protein is CAWRHRGPGQPQHF. CDR3 DNA sequence: TGTGCCTGGAGGCACAGGGGGCCGGGGCAGCCCCAGCATTTT.

The chain is built from TRBV4-1 and TRBJ2-3, with 9 bases aligning to TRBD2. V gave up 4 bases and J gave up 3 bases; unmatched junction bases: 8. The CDR3 consists of 16 residues. Germline-derived CDR1 and CDR2 are MGHRA and YSYEKL. The CDR3 reads CASSPGRGGATDTQYF. The CDR3, as DNA: TGCGCCAGCAGCCCAGGTCGCGGGGGGGCTACAGATACGCAGTATTTT.

The genes are TRBV12-3 or TRBV12-4 and TRBJ2-5; unclear D gene. V lost 1 base, J lost 2 bases, and 8 bases lay in between. This CDR3 is built from 14 residues. CDR3 nucleotide sequence: TGTGCCAGCAGTTTAGACCGCAGACAAGAGACCCAGTACTTC. This translates into CASSLDRRQETQYF.

CDR3 sequence reads: CASKWSGGTYEQYF. CDR3 coding DNA: TGTGCCAGCAAGTGGTCAGGGGGAACCTACGAGCAGTACTTC. The rearrangement uses TRBV27 and TRBJ2-7; 7 nucleotides match TRBD1. Looked up from germline, CDR1 is MNHEY and CDR2 is SMNVEV (reference sequence). V was clipped by 7 bases and J by 2 bases; unmatched bases: 8. CDR3 length: 14 residues.

This clonotype was seen only a few times. The chain is built from TRBV5-1 and TRBJ2-1; D call uncertain. CDR3 length: 14 amino acids. Trimming cost V 0 bases and J 6 bases, with 10 bases left between them. From germline, CDR1 is SGHRS and CDR2 YFSETQ. DNA for the CDR3: TGCGCCAGCAGCTTGGTTGGGATTGGCAATGAGCAGTTCTTC. This codes for CASSLVGIGNEQFF.

This clonotype came up many times. This rearrangement joins TRBV4-1 to TRBJ2-1; maybe TRBD2 (6 bases). This CDR3 is built from 12 residues. Germline CDR1 and CDR2: MGHRA and YSYEKL. Trimming cost V 8 bases and J 9 bases, with 14 bases left between them. DNA of the CDR3: TGCGCCAGCGGTATAGGGACTTTTGAGCAGTTCTTC. As protein: CASGIGTFEQFF.

This clonotype was seen only a few times. This chain links TRBV29-1 with TRBJ2-2; 11 bases align to TRBD2. Germline loops: CDR1 SQVTM, CDR2 ANQGSEA. The CDR3 contains 13 residues. With V trimmed by 6 bases and J by 6 bases, 3 bases remained unmatched. CDR3 protein: CSVAGLAAGELFF. Written as DNA, the CDR3 is TGCAGCGTCGCGGGACTAGCGGCCGGGGAGCTGTTTTTT.

This clonotype turned up a few times. V is TRBV3-1 and J is TRBJ2-6; possible D gene TRBD2, 6 bases. The germline V gene has CDR1 LGHDT and CDR2 YNNKEL (reference sequence). The V and J ends lost 2 bases and 3 bases respectively, with 11 bases between them. The CDR3 runs 16 residues. Here the CDR3 DNA reads TGTGCCAGCAGCCAACCGTTGGGGGGTGGGGCCAACGTCCTGACTTTC. Translated: CASSQPLGGGANVLTF.

This clonotype was observed a few times. The rearrangement uses TRBV20-1 and TRBJ2-2; 8 bases agree with TRBD2. V was clipped by 0 bases and J by 3 bases; unmatched bases: 12. The CDR3 has 18 residues. CDR1 is DFQATT and CDR2 is SNEGSKA in the germline V gene (reference sequence). The CDR3 nucleotides read TGCAGTGCTAGAGATATAGCGGGGAGTGGAACGGACACCGGGGAGCTGTTTTTT. Residues: CSARDIAGSGTDTGELFF.

V gene TRBV18 combines with J gene TRBJ2-7; tentative D call: TRBD1 (5 bases). V was pared by 1 base and J by 0 bases, with 7 bases between. Germline V gives CDR1 KGHSH, CDR2 LQKENI. This CDR3 is 14 amino acids long. CDR3 sequence reads: CASSPLGHSYEQYF. Here the CDR3 DNA reads TGTGCCAGCTCACCACTAGGACACTCCTACGAGCAGTACTTC. Supplemented by reference TRBV18 and TRBJ2-7, the full variable domain reads NAGVMQNPRHLVRRRGQEARLRCSPMKGHSHVYWYRQLPEEGLKFMVYLQKENIIDESGMPKERFSAEFPKEGPSILRIQQVVRGDSAAYFCASSPLGHSYEQYFGPGTRLTVT.

A few counts support this clonotype. This chain uses TRBV12-3 or TRBV12-4 with TRBJ1-3; no clear D gene. V was clipped by 4 bases and J by 9 bases, with 13 bases between them. This CDR3 is built from 13 residues. The CDR3 DNA is TGTGCCAGCAGTTCCCAGCCGTTGGCCACCATATATTTT. Its protein product is CASSSQPLATIYF.

This rearrangement joins TRBV11-3 to TRBJ2-1; 12 bases agree with TRBD2. J lost 7 bases, V lost 5 bases, and 9 bases had no gene match. Germline V gene sequence: CDR1 SGHNT, CDR2 YENEEA. This CDR3 spans 16 amino acids. CDR3 in DNA: TGTGCCAGCAGCACCAGGACTAGCGGGAAAGGGAATGAGCAGTTCTTC. Its protein is CASSTRTSGKGNEQFF.

This clonotype was detected a few times. The gene calls are TRBV11-2 and TRBJ1-2, with D unresolved. Germline CDR1 reads SGHAT; CDR2 reads FQNNGV. Trimming pared 9 bases from V and 4 bases from J, leaving 18 bases between. CDR3 length: 14 residues. DNA for the CDR3: TGTGCCAGTTCCGTGGGAGGCCCCCTCTATGGCTACACCTTC. This gives the protein CASSVGGPLYGYTF.